This T cell receptor (beta chain) was sequenced during a study of cytomegalovirus exposure and HLA in healthy donors. CDR1 and CDR2 (germline): SGDLS, YYNGEE. With V trimmed by 2 bases and J by 3 bases, 6 bases remained unmatched. This CDR3 spans 15 amino acids. The study ran its PCR with 60 Vbeta and 13 Jbeta primers. Here immunoSEQ multiplex PCR was the method, and the copy in TCRdb shows in-frame clones only, minus some. The profile covers roughly 180,000 clones, with roughly 10% appearing a single time and about 1.2% taken by the ten largest. This clone was recorded a few times. Material: PBMCs. The chain employs TRBV9 and TRBJ2-7, with 9 bases fitting TRBD2. The receptor was derived from a woman in her thirties in good health and CMV-seropositive. The CDR3 nucleotides read TGTGCCAGCAGCGTGGCCCCTAGCGGGAACTACGAGCAGTACTTC. It specifies CASSVAPSGNYEQYF.